The sequence of this TCR beta chain was determined in a study of blood T cell repertoires in COVID-19. About the study: PBMCs, B-cell-depleted T cells, or T cells were the source of the cDNA or gDNA that made up the material.

Assay: immunoSEQ multiplex PCR; the TCRdb copy retains only in-frame clones and omits some. Of about 170,000 clones listed, roughly 80% are singletons. This clone was recorded once. Germline-derived CDR1 and CDR2 are DFQATT and SNEGSKA (reference sequence). This CDR3 region has 11 residues. V lost 3 bases, J lost 11 bases, and 13 bases lay in between. Sequencing input: peripheral blood. The TCR was taken from a woman older than 75 with COVID-19, enrolled during active disease. The chain joins TRBV20-1 to TRBJ1-1; D not certain. The CDR3 spells CSARGGMGAFF. In DNA form, the CDR3 reads TGCAGTGCTAGGGGAGGGATGGGGGCTTTCTTT.